Included here is one T cell receptor (beta chain) sequence, with context. Its antigen remains unidentified. This record belongs to a study of T cell responses to AZD1222 COVID-19 vaccine. Overall study findings and caveats: Vaccine-associated CD4 TCRs ranged over spike, dominating at 160-218 and 743-854. Nearly half of spike-specific TCRs reportedly target unmutated variant regions. Donors, mostly white British, included more females; clonal diversity was possibly underestimated.

Libraries were prepared by immunoSEQ multiplex PCR; TCRdb keeps only in-frame clonotypes and omits some of them. The sample includes about 130,000 clones, 70% to 90% of them seen just once. CDR3 length: 14 amino acids. The germline V and J ends were trimmed by 7 bases and 0 bases, with 10 bases remaining between them. CDR1 MDHEN and CDR2 SYDVKM come from the germline V gene. This chain joins TRBV28 and TRBJ1-3; maybe TRBD1 (5 bases). The receptor was isolated from an adult in good health. This specimen consisted of peripheral blood, obtained on day 0 of AZD1222 vaccination. This CDR3 reads CASTTANSGNTIYF. In nucleotides, the CDR3 is TGTGCCAGCACGACAGCAAACTCTGGAAACACCATATATTTT. The variable domain in full, with the rest retrieved from reference TRBV28 and TRBJ1-3, is DVKVTQSSRYLVKRTGEKVFLECVQDMDHENMFWYRQDPGLGLRLIYFSYDVKMKEKGDIPEGYSVSREKKERFSLILESASTNQTSMYLCASTTANSGNTIYFGEGSWLTVV.